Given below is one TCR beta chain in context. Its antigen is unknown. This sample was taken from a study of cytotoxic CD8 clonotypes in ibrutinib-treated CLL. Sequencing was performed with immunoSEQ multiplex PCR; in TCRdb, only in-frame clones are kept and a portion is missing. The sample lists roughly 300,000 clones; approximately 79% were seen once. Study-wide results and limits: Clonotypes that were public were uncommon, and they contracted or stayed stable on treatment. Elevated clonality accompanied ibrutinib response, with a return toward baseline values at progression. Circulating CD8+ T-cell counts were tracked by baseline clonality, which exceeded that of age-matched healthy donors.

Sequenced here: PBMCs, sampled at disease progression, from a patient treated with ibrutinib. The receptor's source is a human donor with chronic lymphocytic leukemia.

CDR3 nucleotides: TGCGCCAGCAGTGAACAGGGGCCCTATGGCTACACCTTC. Its protein product is CASSEQGPYGYTF. The J gene is TRBJ1-2, the V gene TRBV10-1; 7 bases align to TRBD1. Looked up from germline, CDR1 is WNHNN and CDR2 is SYGVQD (reference sequence). There are 13 residues in the CDR3. The V and J ends lost 3 bases and 4 bases, in that order; junction bases with no gene match: 2.